The clone carrying this T cell receptor beta chain appeared a few times. The data are from a study of early T cells in non-severe SARS-CoV-2 infection. Study-wide background: The sequenced material was bulk RNA from unsorted whole blood, and its chains were unpaired.

TCRdb re-called the 5' RACE reads with MiXCR, one entry per CDR3 protein. The repertoire holds about 61,000 distinct CDR3 sequences, with more than 10% as singletons. Material for sequencing was whole blood. The TCR comes from an adult who was a healthcare worker with PCR-confirmed SARS-CoV-2 infection or an uninfected control (not recorded which).

CDR3 loop: CAPLKVILFGKTDNEQFF. In DNA, the CDR3 is TGTGCCCCTTTAAAGGTGATTTTATTTGGGAAGACCGACAATGAGCAGTTCTTC. V usage is TRBV6-7 and J usage is TRBJ2-1; no definite D call. TRBV6-7 is an ORF, and what it does is uncertain. Between the trimmed V and J ends, which lost 11 bases and 5 bases, there was a span of 31 bases. The CDR3 has 18 amino acids.